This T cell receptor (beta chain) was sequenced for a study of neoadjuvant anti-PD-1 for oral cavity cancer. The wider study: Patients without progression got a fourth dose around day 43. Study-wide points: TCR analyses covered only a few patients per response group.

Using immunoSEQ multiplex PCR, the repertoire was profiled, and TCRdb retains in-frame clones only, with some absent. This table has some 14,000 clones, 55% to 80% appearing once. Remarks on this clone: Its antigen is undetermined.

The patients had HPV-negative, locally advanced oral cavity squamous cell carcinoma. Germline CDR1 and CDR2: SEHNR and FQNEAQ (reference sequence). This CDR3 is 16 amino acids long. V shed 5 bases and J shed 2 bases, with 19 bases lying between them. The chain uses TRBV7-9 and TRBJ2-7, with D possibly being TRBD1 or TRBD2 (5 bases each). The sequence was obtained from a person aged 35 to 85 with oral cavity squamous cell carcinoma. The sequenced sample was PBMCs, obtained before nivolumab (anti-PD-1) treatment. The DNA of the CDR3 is TGTGCCAGCAGCCCATCGGGACCCCCAGGCACCTACGAGCAGTACTTC. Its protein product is CASSPSGPPGTYEQYF.